This T cell receptor beta chain originates from a study of HIV-infected patients and healthy controls. Reverse transcription used around 540 ng RNA and constant-region primers for alpha and beta. Separate chain-specific third strand synthesis with multiplexing indices produced the alpha and beta libraries. TCRdb itself ran the 5' RACE reads through MiXCR, one entry per CDR3 protein. The table has approximately 12,000 distinct CDR3 sequences, around a tenth seen once; the top ten hold around a quarter. Whole blood was used without fractionation, so all unsorted peripheral T cells were included. Donors were HIV-infected adults who had not yet started antiretroviral therapy but were about to begin. Whole-study results and caveats: Untreated HIV+ repertoires had roughly threefold fewer distinct CDR3s and lower Shannon diversity than healthy controls. MAIT alpha-chain CDR3s were frequent in healthy controls, depleted in HIV+. HLA types of the donors remained undetermined.

V lost 0 bases and J 2 bases, leaving 8 bases between the germline ends. The CDR3 runs to 14 residues. Germline CDR1 reads SGHRS; CDR2 reads YFSETQ. Note on this clonotype: The antigen remains undetermined.

This clonotype was sampled from an adult with HIV infection. The donor label of this sample is uncertain. Source: blood, taken before antiretroviral therapy. The chain has TRBV5-1 and TRBJ2-5; possibly TRBD1 for D (5 bases). CDR3: CASSLGTGQETQYF. The CDR3, as DNA: TGCGCCAGCAGCTTGGGAACAGGTCAAGAGACCCAGTACTTC.